The 8 T cell receptor beta chains listed next were all sequenced from one sample in a study of T cells in Graves' hyperthyroidism and ophthalmopathy. It was RNA transcripts that yielded the amplified TCR beta CDR3 regions. During a first-round RT-PCR of the TCR CDR3, the HTBI primer set was used. TCRdb re-derived calls from the multiplex PCR reads in MiXCR, one entry per CDR3 protein. The sample yields hundreds of thousands of distinct CDR3 sequences, 17% seen once. The specimen sequenced was blood. The receptors were sampled from a woman aged 18 to 35 with Graves' ophthalmopathy.

V is TRBV19 and J is TRBJ2-3; D may be TRBD1 (6 bases). This CDR3 is 14 amino acids long. Germline V gene data show CDR1 as LNHDA and CDR2 as SQIVND (reference sequence). V lost 2 bases and J 4 bases, leaving 10 bases between the germline ends. The CDR3 bases are TGTGCCAGTAGTATATCAGGGGCGTCAGATACGCAGTATTTT. This gives the protein CASSISGASDTQYF.

This clonotype was detected once. The chain combines TRBV14 with TRBJ2-1; 12 bases match TRBD2. The V segment lost 1 base and the J segment 5 bases; nucleotides outside the gene matches: 12. The length of the CDR3 is 19 residues. Germline CDR1 SGHDN, CDR2 FVKESK. CDR3 in DNA: TGTGCCAGCAGCCAAGGACCCTCAAGGACTAGCGGGGTGCACAATGAGCAGTTCTTC. Translating gives CASSQGPSRTSGVHNEQFF. Variable domain in full (rest from reference TRBV14 and TRBJ2-1): EAGVTQFPSHSVIEKGQTVTLRCDPISGHDNLYWYRRVMGKEIKFLLHFVKESKQDESGMPNNRFLAERTGGTYSTLKVQPAELEDSGVYFCASSQGPSRTSGVHNEQFFGPGTRLTVL.

This clonotype was picked up a small number of times. The V gene is TRBV28, the J gene TRBJ1-6; 7 nucleotides match TRBD1. This CDR3 is built from 15 residues. CDR1 is MDHEN and CDR2 is SYDVKM in the germline V gene. After removal of 6 bases from V and 7 bases from J, the junction contained 9 bases not matched to a gene. The CDR3 here is CASSNGDRRNSPLHF. The CDR3 bases are TGTGCCAGCAGCAATGGGGACAGACGAAATTCACCCCTCCACTTT.

This clonotype has a count of ten or more. This chain connects TRBV5-1 to TRBJ2-2, with 10 positions matching TRBD2. Germline trimming cut 0 bases from V and 3 bases from J; bases unmatched to any gene: 5. Germline lookup yields CDR1 SGHRS and CDR2 YFSETQ. The CDR3 totals 17 residues. In DNA, the CDR3 is TGCGCCAGCAGCTTGGTGCCTAGCGGGAGTTACACCGGGGAGCTGTTTTTT. Translating gives CASSLVPSGSYTGELFF.

Turning to this clonotype: This may come from a read error, since a much larger clone is one base off. The V gene is TRBV24-1, the J gene TRBJ2-5; 7 nucleotides line up with TRBD1. This CDR3 is 16 amino acids long. CDR1 KGHDR and CDR2 SFDVKD come from the germline V gene. This CDR3 is CATSDPGTATQETHYF. The CDR3 nucleotides are TGTGCCACCAGTGACCCCGGGACAGCAACCCAAGAGACCCACTACTTC.

This clonotype was recorded at least ten times. This sequence joins TRBV27 and TRBJ1-1; D perhaps matches TRBD1 (5 bases). With 7 bases removed from V and 2 bases from J, the gap between germline ends came to 14 bases. This CDR3 has 14 residues. Germline loops: CDR1 MNHEY, CDR2 SMNVEV (reference sequence). The CDR3 here is CASTRDGVNTEAFF. The CDR3 bases are TGTGCCAGCACCCGGGACGGGGTCAACACTGAAGCTTTCTTT.

V is TRBV28 and J is TRBJ1-3; TRBD1 is a possible D gene (5 bases). The ends were cut back, 9 bases at V and 0 bases at J, with 9 bases in the middle. This CDR3 spans 13 amino acids. CDR1 and CDR2 (germline): MDHEN, SYDVKM. As DNA, the CDR3 is TGTGCCAGTTACGGGGCCTCTGGAAACACCATATATTTT. This sequence encodes CASYGASGNTIYF.

There are a few counts of this clonotype. V usage is TRBV28 and J usage is TRBJ2-3; D possibly uses TRBD1 or TRBD2 (5 bases each). Germline V gene lookup returns CDR1 MDHEN and CDR2 SYDVKM. V was shortened by 4 bases and J by 2 bases, with 13 bases between the two germline ends. CDR3 length: 15 residues. CDR3 protein: CASSSGATSTDTQYF. The CDR3 nucleotides read TGTGCCAGCAGTTCCGGGGCAACCTCCACAGATACGCAGTATTTT.